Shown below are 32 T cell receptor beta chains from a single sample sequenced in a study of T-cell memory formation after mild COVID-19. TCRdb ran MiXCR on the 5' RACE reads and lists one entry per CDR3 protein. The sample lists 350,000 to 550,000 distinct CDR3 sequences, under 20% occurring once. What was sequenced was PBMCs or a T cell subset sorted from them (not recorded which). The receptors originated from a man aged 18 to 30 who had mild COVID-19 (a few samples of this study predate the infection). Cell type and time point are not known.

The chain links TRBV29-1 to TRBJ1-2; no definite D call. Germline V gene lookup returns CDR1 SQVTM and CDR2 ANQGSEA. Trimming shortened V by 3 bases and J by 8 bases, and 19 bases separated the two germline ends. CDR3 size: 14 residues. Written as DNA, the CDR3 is TGCAGCGTTGAGGGTCCTGGACGGTCCCCAGGCTACACCTTC. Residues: CSVEGPGRSPGYTF.

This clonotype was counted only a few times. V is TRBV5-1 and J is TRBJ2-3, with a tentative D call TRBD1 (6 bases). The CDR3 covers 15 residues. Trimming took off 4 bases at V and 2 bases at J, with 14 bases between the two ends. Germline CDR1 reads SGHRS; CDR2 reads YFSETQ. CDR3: CASSLRDKNTDTQYF. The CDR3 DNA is TGCGCCAGCAGCCTAAGGGACAAAAACACAGATACGCAGTATTTT.

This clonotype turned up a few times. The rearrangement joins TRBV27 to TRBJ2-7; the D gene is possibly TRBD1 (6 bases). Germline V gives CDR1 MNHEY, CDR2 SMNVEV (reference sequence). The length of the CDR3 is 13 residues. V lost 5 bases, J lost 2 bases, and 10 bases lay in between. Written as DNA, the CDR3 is TGTGCCAGCAGTCCCCACAGGGCCTACGAGCAGTACTTC. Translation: CASSPHRAYEQYF.

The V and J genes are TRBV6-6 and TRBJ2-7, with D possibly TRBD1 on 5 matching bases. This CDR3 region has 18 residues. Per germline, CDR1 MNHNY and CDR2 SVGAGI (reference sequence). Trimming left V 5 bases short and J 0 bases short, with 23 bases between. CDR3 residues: CASSKPNQGFPFSYEQYV. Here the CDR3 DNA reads TGTGCCAGCAGTAAGCCAAACCAGGGATTCCCCTTCTCCTACGAGCAGTACGTC.

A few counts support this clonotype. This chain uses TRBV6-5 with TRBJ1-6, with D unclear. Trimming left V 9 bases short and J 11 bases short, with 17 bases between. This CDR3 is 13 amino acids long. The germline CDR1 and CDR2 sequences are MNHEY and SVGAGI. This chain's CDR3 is CASTTGPHTPLHF. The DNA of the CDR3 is TGTGCCAGTACCACCGGGCCTCACACACCCCTCCACTTT.

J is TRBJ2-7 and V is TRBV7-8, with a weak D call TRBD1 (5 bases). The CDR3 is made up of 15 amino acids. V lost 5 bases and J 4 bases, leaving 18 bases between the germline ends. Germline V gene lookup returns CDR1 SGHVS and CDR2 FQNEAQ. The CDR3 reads CASSPPETDRYEQYF. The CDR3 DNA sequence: TGTGCCAGCAGCCCCCCAGAGACAGATCGTTACGAGCAGTACTTC.

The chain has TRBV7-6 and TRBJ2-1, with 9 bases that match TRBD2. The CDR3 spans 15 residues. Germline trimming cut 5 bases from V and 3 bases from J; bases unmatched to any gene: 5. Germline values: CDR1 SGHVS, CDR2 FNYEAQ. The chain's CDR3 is CASSRIAGDYNEQFF. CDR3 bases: TGTGCCAGCAGCCGAATAGCGGGGGACTACAATGAGCAGTTCTTC.

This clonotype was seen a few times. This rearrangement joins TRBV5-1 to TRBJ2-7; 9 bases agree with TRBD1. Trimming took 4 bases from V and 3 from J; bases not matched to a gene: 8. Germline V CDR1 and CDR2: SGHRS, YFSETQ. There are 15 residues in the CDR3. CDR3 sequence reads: CASSGEDRGSYEQYF. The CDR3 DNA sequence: TGCGCCAGCAGCGGGGAGGACAGGGGCAGCTACGAGCAGTACTTC.

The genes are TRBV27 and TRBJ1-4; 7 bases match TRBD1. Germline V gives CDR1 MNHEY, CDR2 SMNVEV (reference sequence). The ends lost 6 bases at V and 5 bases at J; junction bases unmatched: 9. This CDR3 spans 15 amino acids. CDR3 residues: CASRRLRDRNEKLFF. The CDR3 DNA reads TGTGCCAGCAGGCGACTTAGGGACAGAAATGAAAAACTGTTTTTT.

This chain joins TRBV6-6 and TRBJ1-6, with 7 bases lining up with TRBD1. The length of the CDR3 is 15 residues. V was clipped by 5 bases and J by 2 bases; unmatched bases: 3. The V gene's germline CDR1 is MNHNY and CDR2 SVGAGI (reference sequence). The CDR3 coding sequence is TGTGCCAGCAGTAGGGGACAGACCTATAATTCACCCCTCCACTTT. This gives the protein CASSRGQTYNSPLHF.

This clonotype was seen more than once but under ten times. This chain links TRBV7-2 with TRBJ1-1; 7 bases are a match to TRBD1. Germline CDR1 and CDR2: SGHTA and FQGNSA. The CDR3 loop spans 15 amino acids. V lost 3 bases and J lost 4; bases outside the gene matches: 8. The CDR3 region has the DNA TGTGCCAGCAGCTTTTCAGGGGGGTTAAGCACTGAAGCTTTCTTT. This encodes CASSFSGGLSTEAFF. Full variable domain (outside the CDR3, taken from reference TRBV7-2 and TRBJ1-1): GAGVSQSPSNKVTEKGKDVELRCDPISGHTALYWYRQSLGQGLEFLIYFQGNSAPDKSGLPSDRFSAERTGGSVSTLTIQRTQQEDSAVYLCASSFSGGLSTEAFFGQGTRLTVV.

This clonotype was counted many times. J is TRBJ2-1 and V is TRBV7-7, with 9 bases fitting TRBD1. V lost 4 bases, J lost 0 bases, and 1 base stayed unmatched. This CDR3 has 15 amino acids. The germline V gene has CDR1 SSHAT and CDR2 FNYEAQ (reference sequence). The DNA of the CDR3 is TGTGCCAGCAGCTCGGGACAGGGCTCCTACAATGAGCAGTTCTTC. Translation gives CASSSGQGSYNEQFF.

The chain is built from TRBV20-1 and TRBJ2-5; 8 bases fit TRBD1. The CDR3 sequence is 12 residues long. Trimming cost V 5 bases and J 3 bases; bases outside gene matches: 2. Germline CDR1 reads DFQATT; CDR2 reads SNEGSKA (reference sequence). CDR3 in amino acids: CSAQTGEETQYF. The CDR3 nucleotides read TGCAGTGCTCAGACAGGGGAAGAGACCCAGTACTTC.

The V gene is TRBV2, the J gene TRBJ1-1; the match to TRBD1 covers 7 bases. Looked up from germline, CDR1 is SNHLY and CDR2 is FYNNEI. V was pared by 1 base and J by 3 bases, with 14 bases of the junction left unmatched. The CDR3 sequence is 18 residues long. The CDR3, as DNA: TGTGCCAGCAGTGAAGTAAGGGCAGGGGGTATCTTCGACACTGAAGCTTTCTTT. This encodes CASSEVRAGGIFDTEAFF.

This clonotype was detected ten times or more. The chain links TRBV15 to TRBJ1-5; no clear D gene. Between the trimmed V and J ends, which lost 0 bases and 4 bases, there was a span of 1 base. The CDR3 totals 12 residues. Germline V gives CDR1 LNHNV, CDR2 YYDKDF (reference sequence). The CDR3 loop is CATSRENQPQHF. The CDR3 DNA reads TGTGCCACCAGCAGAGAAAATCAGCCCCAGCATTTT.

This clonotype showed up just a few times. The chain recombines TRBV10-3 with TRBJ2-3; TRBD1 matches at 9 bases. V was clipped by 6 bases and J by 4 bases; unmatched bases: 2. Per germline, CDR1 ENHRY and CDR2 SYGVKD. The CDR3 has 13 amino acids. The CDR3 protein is CAISGQGSDTQYF. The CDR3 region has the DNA TGTGCCATCAGCGGACAGGGGTCAGATACGCAGTATTTT.

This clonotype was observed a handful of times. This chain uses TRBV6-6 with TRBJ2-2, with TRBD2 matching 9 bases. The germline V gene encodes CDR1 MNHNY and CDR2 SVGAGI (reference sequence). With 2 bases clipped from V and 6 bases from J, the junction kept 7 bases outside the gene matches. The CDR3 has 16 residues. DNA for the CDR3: TGTGCCAGCAGTTACCGGCTAGCGGGGTTGGCCGGGGAGCTGTTTTTT. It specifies CASSYRLAGLAGELFF.

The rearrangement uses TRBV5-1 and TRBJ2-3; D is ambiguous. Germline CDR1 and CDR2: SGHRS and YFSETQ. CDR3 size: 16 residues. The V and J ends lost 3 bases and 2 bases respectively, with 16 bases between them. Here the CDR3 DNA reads TGCGCCAGCAGCTCGGCGGCAGGTCCTTCCACAGATACGCAGTATTTT. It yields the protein CASSSAAGPSTDTQYF.

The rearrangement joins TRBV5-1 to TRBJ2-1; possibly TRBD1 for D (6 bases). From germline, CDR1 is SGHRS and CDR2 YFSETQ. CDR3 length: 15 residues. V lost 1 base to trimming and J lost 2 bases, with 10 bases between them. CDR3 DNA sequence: TGCGCCAGCAGCTTGTGGACAGCCACCTACAATGAGCAGTTCTTC. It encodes CASSLWTATYNEQFF.

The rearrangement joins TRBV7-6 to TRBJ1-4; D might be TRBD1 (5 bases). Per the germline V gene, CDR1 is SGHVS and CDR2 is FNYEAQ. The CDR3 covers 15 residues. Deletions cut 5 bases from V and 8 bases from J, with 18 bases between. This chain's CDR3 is CASSPDPGGREKLFF. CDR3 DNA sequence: TGTGCCAGCAGCCCCGATCCGGGGGGAAGGGAAAAACTGTTTTTT.

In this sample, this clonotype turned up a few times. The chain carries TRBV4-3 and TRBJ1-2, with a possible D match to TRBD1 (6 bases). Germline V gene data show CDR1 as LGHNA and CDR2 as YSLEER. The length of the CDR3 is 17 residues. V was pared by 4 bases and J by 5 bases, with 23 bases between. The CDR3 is CASSPEGGGGGRYGYTF. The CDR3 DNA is TGCGCCAGCAGCCCGGAGGGGGGCGGTGGGGGTAGATATGGCTACACCTTC.

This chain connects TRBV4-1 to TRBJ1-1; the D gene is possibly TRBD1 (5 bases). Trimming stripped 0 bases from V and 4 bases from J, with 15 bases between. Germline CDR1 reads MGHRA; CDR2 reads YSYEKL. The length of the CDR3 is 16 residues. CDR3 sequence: CASSQDQGRATTEAFF. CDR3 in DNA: TGCGCCAGCAGCCAAGATCAGGGCAGGGCGACCACTGAAGCTTTCTTT.

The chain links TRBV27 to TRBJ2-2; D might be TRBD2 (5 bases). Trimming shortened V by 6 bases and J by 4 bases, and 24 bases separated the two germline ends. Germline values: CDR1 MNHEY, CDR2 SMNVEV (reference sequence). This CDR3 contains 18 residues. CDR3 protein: CASSQGLWLAEVTGELFF. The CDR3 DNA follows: TGTGCCAGCAGCCAAGGGTTGTGGCTAGCAGAAGTCACCGGGGAGCTGTTTTTT.

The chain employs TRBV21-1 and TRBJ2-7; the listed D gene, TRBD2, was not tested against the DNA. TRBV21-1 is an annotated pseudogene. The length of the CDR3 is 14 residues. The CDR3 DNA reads TGTGCCAGCATCCTACCGGGCCCACCCTACGAGCAGTACGTC. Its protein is CASILPGPPYEQYV.

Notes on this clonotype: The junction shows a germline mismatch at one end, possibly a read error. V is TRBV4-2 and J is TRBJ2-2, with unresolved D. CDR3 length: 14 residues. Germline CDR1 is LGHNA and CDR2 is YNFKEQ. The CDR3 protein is CDSSQDGNTGELFF. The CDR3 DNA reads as TGTGACAGCAGCCAAGATGGTAACACCGGGGAGCTGTTTTTT.

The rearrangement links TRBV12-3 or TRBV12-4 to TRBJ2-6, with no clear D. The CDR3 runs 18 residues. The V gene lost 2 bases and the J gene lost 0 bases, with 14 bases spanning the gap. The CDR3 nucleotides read TGTGCCAGCAGTTTATCGCTGAGCCCCTACTCTGGGGCCAACGTCCTGACTTTC. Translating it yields CASSLSLSPYSGANVLTF.

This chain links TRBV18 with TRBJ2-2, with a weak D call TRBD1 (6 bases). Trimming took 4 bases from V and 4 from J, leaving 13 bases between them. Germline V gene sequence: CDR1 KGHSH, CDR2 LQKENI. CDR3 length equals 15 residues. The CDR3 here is CASSRDRTLTGELFF. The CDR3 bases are TGTGCCAGCTCACGAGACAGGACTCTCACCGGGGAGCTGTTTTTT.

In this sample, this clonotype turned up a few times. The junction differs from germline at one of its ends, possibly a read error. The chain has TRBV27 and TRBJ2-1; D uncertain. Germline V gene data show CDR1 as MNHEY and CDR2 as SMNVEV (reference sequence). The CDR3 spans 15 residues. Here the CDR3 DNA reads TGTGCCAGCAGTCTATCGGCCCCGTCCTACAATGAGCAGTTCTTC. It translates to CASSLSAPSYNEQFF.

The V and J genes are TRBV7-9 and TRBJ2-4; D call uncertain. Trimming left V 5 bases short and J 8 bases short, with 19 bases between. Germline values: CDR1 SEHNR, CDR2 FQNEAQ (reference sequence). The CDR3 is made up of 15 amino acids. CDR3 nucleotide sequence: TGTGCCAGCAGCCCGACCGTAGGACCCCAGGACATTCAGTACTTC. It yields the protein CASSPTVGPQDIQYF. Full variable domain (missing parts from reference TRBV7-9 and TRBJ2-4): DTGVSQNPRHKITKRGQNVTFRCDPISEHNRLYWYRQTLGQGPEFLTYFQNEAQLEKSRLLSDRFSAERPKGSFSTLEIQRTEQGDSAMYLCASSPTVGPQDIQYFGAGTRLSVL.

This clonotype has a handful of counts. The CDR3 loop is CASSTTGMNTEAFF. The DNA of the CDR3 is TGTGCCAGTAGTACCACAGGGATGAACACTGAAGCTTTCTTT. The chain couples TRBV19 to TRBJ1-1, with TRBD1 as a possible D gene (6 bases). The CDR3 loop spans 14 amino acids. Germline V lookup: CDR1 LNHDA, CDR2 SQIVND (reference sequence). Trimming pared 4 bases from V and 0 bases from J, leaving 9 bases between.

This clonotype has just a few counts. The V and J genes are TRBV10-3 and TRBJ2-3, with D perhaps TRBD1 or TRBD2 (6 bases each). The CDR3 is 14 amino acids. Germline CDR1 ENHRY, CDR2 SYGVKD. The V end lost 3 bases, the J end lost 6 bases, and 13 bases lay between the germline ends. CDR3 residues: CAISEGGLSDTQYF. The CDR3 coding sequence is TGTGCCATCAGTGAAGGGGGGCTAAGCGATACGCAGTATTTT.

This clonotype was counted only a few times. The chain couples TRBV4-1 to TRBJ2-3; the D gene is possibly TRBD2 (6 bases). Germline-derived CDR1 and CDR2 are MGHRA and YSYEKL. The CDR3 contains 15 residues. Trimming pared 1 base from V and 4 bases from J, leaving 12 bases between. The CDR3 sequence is CASSQAPGVADTQYF. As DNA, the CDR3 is TGCGCCAGCAGCCAAGCGCCGGGGGTTGCAGATACGCAGTATTTT.